This T cell receptor beta chain was recovered during a study of blood T cell repertoires in COVID-19. Study context: Donors in the United States, Italy and Spain gave samples during acute or convalescent COVID-19. T cells, B-cell-depleted T cells, or PBMCs supplied cDNA or gDNA.

Per the original data handling: Reference gene primer amplification in the assay estimated nucleated cell counts. Sequenced by immunoSEQ multiplex PCR; TCRdb stores in-frame clones only, minus some. The DNA gave D and trimming, while V, J and clone size come from that table. The data show about 100,000 clones, around four fifths seen once. Concerning this clone: A much bigger clone sits one base away, suggesting this may be a read error.

Germline V gives CDR1 SGHKS, CDR2 YYEKEE (reference sequence). Trimming removed 2 bases from V and 6 bases from J, with 8 bases in between. The CDR3 length is 13 residues. The sequencing input was peripheral blood. This chain links TRBV5-5 with TRBJ2-2, with a tentative D call TRBD1 (5 bases). This receptor was identified in a man in his forties or fifties with active or convalescent COVID-19. The CDR3 sequence: CASSFDSSGELFF. The CDR3 DNA sequence: TGTGCCAGCAGCTTTGACAGTTCCGGGGAGCTGTTTTTT.